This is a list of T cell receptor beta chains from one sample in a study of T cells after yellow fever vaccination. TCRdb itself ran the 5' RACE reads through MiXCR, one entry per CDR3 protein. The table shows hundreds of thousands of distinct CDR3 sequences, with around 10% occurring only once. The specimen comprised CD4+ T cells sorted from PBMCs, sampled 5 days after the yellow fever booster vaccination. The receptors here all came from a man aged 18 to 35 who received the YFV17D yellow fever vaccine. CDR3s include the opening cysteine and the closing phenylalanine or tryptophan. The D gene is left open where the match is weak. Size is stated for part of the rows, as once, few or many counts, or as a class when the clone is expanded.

CDR3 protein: CASSSREDRGRNNEQFF; CDR3 DNA: TGTGCCAGCAGCTCCCGCGAAGACAGGGGGCGAAACAATGAGCAGTTCTTC; V gene: TRBV6-5; J gene: TRBJ2-1; D gene: TRBD1; clone size: .
CDR3 protein: CASSYAGGDYF; CDR3 DNA: TGTGCCAGCAGTTACGCAGGGGGCGACTACTTC; V gene: TRBV6-5; J gene: TRBJ2-7; D gene: TRBD1; clone size: many
CDR3 protein: CASSKTGDGYGYTF; CDR3 DNA: TGTGCCAGCAGCAAGACAGGGGATGGCTATGGCTACACCTTC; V gene: TRBV9; J gene: TRBJ1-2; D gene: TRBD1; clone size: .
CDR3 protein: CASSQGAGASTDTQYF; CDR3 DNA: TGCGCCAGCAGCCAAGGGGCCGGAGCTAGCACAGATACGCAGTATTTT; V gene: TRBV4-3; J gene: TRBJ2-3; D gene: .; clone size: few
CDR3 protein: CASSSRPGDTQYF; CDR3 DNA: TGCGCCAGCAGCTCTCGCCCCGGGGATACGCAGTATTTT; V gene: TRBV4-1; J gene: TRBJ2-3; D gene: .; clone size: few
CDR3 protein: CSATPDSQETQYF; CDR3 DNA: TGCAGTGCCACCCCGGACAGCCAAGAGACCCAGTACTTC; V gene: TRBV20-1; J gene: TRBJ2-5; D gene: .; clone size: many
CDR3 protein: CSVSPTGFNEQFF; CDR3 DNA: TGCAGCGTATCCCCGACAGGTTTCAATGAGCAGTTCTTC; V gene: TRBV29-1; J gene: TRBJ2-1; D gene: .; clone size: .
CDR3 protein: CATQGTRTGDTQYF; CDR3 DNA: TGTGCCACCCAAGGGACTCGGACAGGGGATACGCAGTATTTT; V gene: TRBV15; J gene: TRBJ2-3; D gene: TRBD1; clone size: .
CDR3 protein: CASSSQLGQRNTEAFF; CDR3 DNA: TGCGCCAGCAGCTCACAATTAGGACAGAGGAACACTGAAGCTTTCTTT; V gene: TRBV4-1; J gene: TRBJ1-1; D gene: .; clone size: many
CDR3 protein: CASSEGGTPNEKLFF; CDR3 DNA: TGTGCCAGCAGTGAAGGAGGGACCCCGAATGAAAAACTGTTTTTT; V gene: TRBV25-1; J gene: TRBJ1-4; D gene: .; clone size: few
CDR3 protein: CASSLFGDPETQYF; CDR3 DNA: TGTGCCAGCAGCTTATTTGGGGACCCGGAGACCCAGTACTTC; V gene: TRBV7-9; J gene: TRBJ2-5; D gene: .; clone size: .
CDR3 protein: CASSQGSAGANVLTF; CDR3 DNA: TGCGCCAGCAGCCAAGGCAGCGCTGGGGCCAACGTCCTGACTTTC; V gene: TRBV4-1; J gene: TRBJ2-6; D gene: .; clone size: .
CDR3 protein: CASSPHGGVSGYTF; CDR3 DNA: TGTGCCAGCAGCCCCCACGGGGGGGTATCCGGCTACACCTTC; V gene: TRBV3-1; J gene: TRBJ1-2; D gene: .; clone size: few
CDR3 protein: CASSTRTYGYTF; CDR3 DNA: TGTGCCAGCAGCACCCGTACGTATGGCTACACCTTC; V gene: TRBV13; J gene: TRBJ1-2; D gene: .; clone size: .
CDR3 protein: CSAEEGTGHRGQPQHF; CDR3 DNA: TGCAGTGCGGAAGAAGGGACAGGGCATCGGGGTCAGCCCCAGCATTTT; V gene: TRBV20-1; J gene: TRBJ1-5; D gene: TRBD1; clone size: few
CDR3 protein: CASSLVPGARYF; CDR3 DNA: TGCGCCAGCAGCTTGGTTCCGGGGGCCCGGTACTTC; V gene: TRBV5-1; J gene: TRBJ2-5; D gene: .; clone size: .
CDR3 protein: CASSSTIRVIASPLHF; CDR3 DNA: TGTGCCAGCAGTTCGACCATCAGGGTAATTGCTTCACCCCTCCACTTT; V gene: TRBV6-2/TRBV6-3; J gene: TRBJ1-6; D gene: .; clone size: many
CDR3 protein: CASSFLYDGANVLTF; CDR3 DNA: TGTGCCAGCAGTTTCTTATATGATGGGGCCAACGTCCTGACTTTC; V gene: TRBV12-3/TRBV12-4; J gene: TRBJ2-6; D gene: .; clone size: few
CDR3 protein: CASSSGPLLGYEQYF; CDR3 DNA: TGTGCCAGCAGTTCCGGGCCCCTGTTGGGCTACGAGCAGTACTTC; V gene: TRBV6-5; J gene: TRBJ2-7; D gene: .; clone size: .
CDR3 protein: CASAGTRSREQFF; CDR3 DNA: TGTGCCAGCGCCGGGACTAGAAGTAGGGAGCAGTTCTTC; V gene: TRBV6-5; J gene: TRBJ2-1; D gene: TRBD2; clone size: few
CDR3 protein: CASSDQGAGNSYEQYF; CDR3 DNA: TGCGCCAGCAGTGACCAAGGGGCCGGCAATTCCTACGAGCAGTACTTC; V gene: TRBV10-1; J gene: TRBJ2-7; D gene: .; clone size: many
CDR3 protein: CSAESGTISDTQYF; CDR3 DNA: TGCAGTGCTGAATCCGGGACTATTTCAGATACGCAGTATTTT; V gene: TRBV20-1; J gene: TRBJ2-3; D gene: TRBD2; clone size: few
CDR3 protein: CASSQNRGSPLHF; CDR3 DNA: TGTGCCAGCAGCCAGAACAGGGGATCACCCCTCCACTTT; V gene: TRBV7-2; J gene: TRBJ1-6; D gene: TRBD1; clone size: few
CDR3 protein: CASTRTRGGYGYTF; CDR3 DNA: TGTGCCAGTACGCGAACGAGAGGGGGTTATGGCTACACCTTC; V gene: TRBV19; J gene: TRBJ1-2; D gene: .; clone size: .
CDR3 protein: CATQGRTGSHNEQFF; CDR3 DNA: TGTGCCACCCAGGGGAGGACAGGGTCACACAATGAGCAGTTCTTC; V gene: TRBV25-1; J gene: TRBJ2-1; D gene: TRBD1; clone size: many
CDR3 protein: CASSLGPYGTGELFF; CDR3 DNA: TGTGCCAGCAGCTTAGGGCCATACGGCACCGGGGAGCTGTTTTTT; V gene: TRBV7-2; J gene: TRBJ2-2; D gene: .; clone size: many
CDR3 protein: CASSLRGVSVGEAFF; CDR3 DNA: TGTGCCAGCAGCTTAAGGGGGGTATCGGTTGGCGAAGCTTTCTTT; V gene: TRBV7-9; J gene: TRBJ1-1; D gene: .; clone size: .
CDR3 protein: CAISDSRGAGDTQYF; CDR3 DNA: TGTGCCATCAGTGACTCGAGGGGGGCGGGAGATACGCAGTATTTT; V gene: TRBV10-3; J gene: TRBJ2-3; D gene: .; clone size: .
CDR3 protein: CASSLMGANTGELFF; CDR3 DNA: TGCGCCAGCAGCTTGATGGGGGCGAACACCGGGGAGCTGTTTTTT; V gene: TRBV5-1; J gene: TRBJ2-2; D gene: .; clone size: many
CDR3 protein: CASSEQGNEQFF; CDR3 DNA: TGTGCCAGCAGCGAACAGGGGAATGAGCAGTTCTTC; V gene: TRBV7-3; J gene: TRBJ2-1; D gene: TRBD1; clone size: .
CDR3 protein: CASSLSQGSDTQFF; CDR3 DNA: TGTGCCAGCAGTTTGTCCCAGGGATCAGATACGCAGTTTTTT; V gene: TRBV12-3/TRBV12-4; J gene: TRBJ2-3; D gene: .; clone size: .
CDR3 protein: CAISEFTDTQYF; CDR3 DNA: TGTGCCATCAGTGAGTTTACAGATACGCAGTATTTT; V gene: TRBV10-3; J gene: TRBJ2-3; D gene: .; clone size: .
CDR3 protein: CASSRTDFYEQYF; CDR3 DNA: TGCGCCAGCAGTCGGACGGATTTCTACGAGCAGTACTTC; V gene: TRBV5-1; J gene: TRBJ2-7; D gene: .; clone size: few
CDR3 protein: CASSLGLDAYEQYF; CDR3 DNA: TGTGCCAGCAGCTTAGGATTGGACGCCTACGAGCAGTACTTC; V gene: TRBV7-2; J gene: TRBJ2-7; D gene: .; clone size: .
CDR3 protein: CASSVVKNGGASEQFF; CDR3 DNA: TGTGCCAGCAGCGTAGTCAAAAACGGGGGGGCCAGTGAGCAGTTCTTC; V gene: TRBV9; J gene: TRBJ2-1; D gene: TRBD2; clone size: .
CDR3 protein: CASSFYRALGETQYF; CDR3 DNA: TGTGCCAGCAGCTTCTACAGGGCCCTGGGAGAGACCCAGTACTTC; V gene: TRBV7-8; J gene: TRBJ2-5; D gene: .; clone size: few
CDR3 protein: CASSPPGQAPEAVF; CDR3 DNA: TGTGCCAGCTCACCACCCGGACAGGCCCCCGAAGCTGTTTTT; V gene: TRBV18; J gene: TRBJ1-4; D gene: TRBD1; clone size: few
CDR3 protein: CASSQAPIAGSYNEQFF; CDR3 DNA: TGCGCCAGCAGCCAAGCACCCATAGCGGGCTCCTACAATGAGCAGTTCTTC; V gene: TRBV4-1; J gene: TRBJ2-1; D gene: TRBD2; clone size: .
CDR3 protein: CAISESLVLNYGYTF; CDR3 DNA: TGTGCCATCAGTGAGTCGCTAGTCCTTAACTATGGCTACACCTTC; V gene: TRBV10-3; J gene: TRBJ1-2; D gene: .; clone size: .
CDR3 protein: CASSLGDPSSTDTQYF; CDR3 DNA: TGTGCCAGCAGCTTGGGGGATCCCTCTAGCACAGATACGCAGTATTTT; V gene: TRBV7-6; J gene: TRBJ2-3; D gene: .; clone size: .
CDR3 protein: CASSDREETQYF; CDR3 DNA: TGTGCCAGCAGCGACAGGGAAGAGACCCAGTACTTC; V gene: TRBV7-3; J gene: TRBJ2-5; D gene: TRBD1; clone size: few